This is a list of T cell receptor beta chains from one sample in a study of tumor-infiltrating lymphocytes in primary liver carcinoma. TCRdb fed the multiplex PCR reads into MiXCR, producing one record per CDR3 protein. The sample shows 300,000 to 350,000 distinct CDR3 sequences, 65% of them seen only once. Source material: peripheral blood. All receptors come from a man between 35 and 55 years old with primary liver carcinoma and hepatitis B virus infection. Both conserved end residues are part of each CDR3. Each record gives: J gene, V gene, CDR3 length, CDR3 protein.

j_gene: TRBJ2-1
v_gene: TRBV6-5
len: 12
CDR3aa: CASSYAGGPEFF

j_gene: TRBJ1-2
v_gene: TRBV29-1
len: 13
CDR3aa: CSVRTGANYGYTF

j_gene: TRBJ2-3
v_gene: TRBV14
len: 12
CDR3aa: CACSQVTLTQYF

j_gene: TRBJ2-1
v_gene: TRBV11-3
len: 15
CDR3aa: CASSPGGESNEWQFF

j_gene: TRBJ2-7
v_gene: TRBV12-3/TRBV12-4
len: 14
CDR3aa: CASSRQGQGREQYF

j_gene: TRBJ2-3
v_gene: TRBV11-1
len: 12
CDR3aa: CASNRTSDMQYF

j_gene: TRBJ2-1
v_gene: TRBV11-2
len: 13
CDR3aa: CASSWTRGAEQFF

j_gene: TRBJ2-1
v_gene: TRBV24-1
len: 12
CDR3aa: CATSDPTGRGFF

j_gene: TRBJ2-6
v_gene: TRBV6-6
len: 15
CDR3aa: CASSLQGSGANFLTF

j_gene: TRBJ2-3
v_gene: TRBV11-2
len: 13
CDR3aa: CANSRASTDTQYF

j_gene: TRBJ2-7
v_gene: TRBV11-2
len: 14
CDR3aa: CASSFSLVAYEQYF

j_gene: TRBJ2-5
v_gene: TRBV11-2
len: 17
CDR3aa: CASSEGLAGVYQETWYF

j_gene: TRBJ2-1
v_gene: TRBV10-3
len: 13
CDR3aa: CAIKREGPNEQFF

j_gene: TRBJ2-1
v_gene: TRBV12-3/TRBV12-4
len: 12
CDR3aa: CASTHEFREQFF

j_gene: TRBJ2-5
v_gene: TRBV28
len: 13
CDR3aa: CASRQTGVETQYF

j_gene: TRBJ1-1
v_gene: TRBV4-3
len: 16
CDR3aa: CASSQSGSGSNAEAFF

j_gene: TRBJ2-7
v_gene: TRBV11-2
len: 14
CDR3aa: CVSSPQGYLGEEYF

j_gene: TRBJ1-2
v_gene: TRBV4-2
len: 13
CDR3aa: CASSQERGVLYTF

j_gene: TRBJ1-2
v_gene: TRBV6-1
len: 14
CDR3aa: CASSDMPSSYGYTF

j_gene: TRBJ2-7
v_gene: TRBV11-2
len: 17
CDR3aa: CASSLYNEALSSYEQYF

j_gene: TRBJ2-4
v_gene: TRBV11-2
len: 23
CDR3aa: CASSQSVFDASLAGGSVKNIEYF

j_gene: TRBJ2-1
v_gene: TRBV12-3/TRBV12-4
len: 12
CDR3aa: CASSFGLGGKFF

j_gene: TRBJ1-3
v_gene: TRBV6-1
len: 16
CDR3aa: CANSERGPSYGNTIYF